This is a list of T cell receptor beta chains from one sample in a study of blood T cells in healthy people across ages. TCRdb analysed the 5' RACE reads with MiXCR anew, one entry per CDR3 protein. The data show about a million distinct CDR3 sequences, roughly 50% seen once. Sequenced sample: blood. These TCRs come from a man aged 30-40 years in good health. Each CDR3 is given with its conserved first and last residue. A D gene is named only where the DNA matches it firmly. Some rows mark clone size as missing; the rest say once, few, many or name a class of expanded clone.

CDR3aa: CASSPTGGGSPRSTQYF; CDR3nt: TGTGCCAGCAGCCCCACCGGCGGGGGGTCCCCGAGGTCGACGCAGTATTTT; j_gene: TRBJ2-3; v_gene: TRBV3-1; abundance: NA; d_gene: TRBD2
CDR3aa: CASSWAVSTDTQYF; CDR3nt: TGTGCCAGCAGCTGGGCAGTTAGCACAGATACGCAGTATTTT; j_gene: TRBJ2-3; v_gene: TRBV5-6; abundance: NA; d_gene: NA
CDR3aa: CASSEDVISPLHF; CDR3nt: TGTGCCAGCAGTGAAGACGTAATTTCACCCCTCCACTTT; j_gene: TRBJ1-6; v_gene: TRBV2; abundance: few; d_gene: NA
CDR3aa: CASTADMNTEAFF; CDR3nt: TGTGCCTCGACGGCGGATATGAACACTGAAGCTTTCTTT; j_gene: TRBJ1-1; v_gene: TRBV10-3; abundance: few; d_gene: NA
CDR3aa: CSAREATRGYNYGYTF; CDR3nt: TGCAGTGCTAGAGAAGCGACCCGGGGATATAACTATGGCTACACCTTC; j_gene: TRBJ1-2; v_gene: TRBV20-1; abundance: NA; d_gene: NA
CDR3aa: CASSLGTEGNYGYTF; CDR3nt: TGTGCCAGCAGCTTAGGGACAGAAGGAAACTATGGCTACACCTTC; j_gene: TRBJ1-2; v_gene: TRBV7-9; abundance: once; d_gene: NA
CDR3aa: CASSRGGTAMNTEAFF; CDR3nt: TGCGCCAGCAGCCGAGGGGGCACTGCCATGAACACTGAAGCTTTCTTT; j_gene: TRBJ1-1; v_gene: TRBV5-1; abundance: NA; d_gene: TRBD1
CDR3aa: CSAREGQANTEAFF; CDR3nt: TGCAGTGCTAGAGAAGGGCAGGCTAACACTGAAGCTTTCTTT; j_gene: TRBJ1-1; v_gene: TRBV20-1; abundance: NA; d_gene: NA
CDR3aa: CASSLGLATDTQYF; CDR3nt: TGTGCCAGCAGCTTGGGACTAGCAACAGATACGCAGTATTTT; j_gene: TRBJ2-3; v_gene: TRBV7-2; abundance: many; d_gene: TRBD2
CDR3aa: CASSSGLMISNYGYTF; CDR3nt: TGTGCCAGCAGCTCCGGGTTGATGATTTCTAACTATGGCTACACCTTC; j_gene: TRBJ1-2; v_gene: TRBV7-9; abundance: NA; d_gene: NA
CDR3aa: CASSFSGTGGEKLFF; CDR3nt: TGCGCCAGCAGCTTCTCCGGGACAGGGGGTGAAAAACTGTTTTTT; j_gene: TRBJ1-4; v_gene: TRBV5-1; abundance: few; d_gene: TRBD1
CDR3aa: CASSFGSGRITYEQYF; CDR3nt: NA; j_gene: TRBJ2-7; v_gene: TRBV5-6; abundance: NA; d_gene: NA
CDR3aa: CASSVRDRELYF; CDR3nt: TGTGCCAGCAGCGTCCGGGACAGGGAATTGTACTTC; j_gene: TRBJ2-4; v_gene: TRBV3-1; abundance: NA; d_gene: TRBD1
CDR3aa: CASSLDGARTEAFF; CDR3nt: TGTGCCAGCAGCTTAGACGGGGCCAGGACTGAAGCTTTCTTT; j_gene: TRBJ1-1; v_gene: TRBV11-2; abundance: NA; d_gene: NA
CDR3aa: CASSQEGLADTQYF; CDR3nt: TGCGCCAGCAGCCAAGAAGGCCTCGCCGATACGCAGTATTTT; j_gene: TRBJ2-3; v_gene: TRBV4-1; abundance: NA; d_gene: NA
CDR3aa: CASSYNQETQYF; CDR3nt: TGTGCCAGCAGTTACAACCAAGAGACCCAGTACTTC; j_gene: TRBJ2-5; v_gene: TRBV6-5; abundance: few; d_gene: NA
CDR3aa: CASSLRVSYSPLHF; CDR3nt: TGTGCCAGCAGTTTGCGTGTGAGTTATTCACCCCTCCACTTT; j_gene: TRBJ1-6; v_gene: TRBV27; abundance: few; d_gene: NA
CDR3aa: CASSANGGYNEQFF; CDR3nt: TGTGCCAGCAGCGCGAACGGGGGTTACAATGAGCAGTTCTTC; j_gene: TRBJ2-1; v_gene: TRBV9; abundance: few; d_gene: NA
CDR3aa: CASSERTGTEAFF; CDR3nt: TGTGCCAGCAGTGAAAGGACAGGCACTGAAGCTTTCTTT; j_gene: TRBJ1-1; v_gene: TRBV2; abundance: NA; d_gene: TRBD1
CDR3aa: CASSQLQDRGNEQFF; CDR3nt: TGTGCCAGCAGCCAATTGCAGGACAGGGGTAATGAGCAGTTCTTC; j_gene: TRBJ2-1; v_gene: TRBV4-2; abundance: once; d_gene: TRBD1
CDR3aa: CASSRSGGSWNEQFF; CDR3nt: TGTGCCAGCAGTCGGAGCGGGGGGAGTTGGAATGAGCAGTTCTTC; j_gene: TRBJ2-1; v_gene: TRBV12-3/TRBV12-4; abundance: NA; d_gene: TRBD2
CDR3aa: CASSFFPGLAPHEQYF; CDR3nt: TGCGCCAGCAGTTTTTTCCCGGGACTAGCGCCCCACGAGCAGTACTTC; j_gene: TRBJ2-7; v_gene: TRBV5-1; abundance: NA; d_gene: TRBD2